Below, 16 T cell receptor beta chains from the same sample are listed, as sequenced in a study of T cells in Graves' hyperthyroidism and ophthalmopathy. What was amplified from RNA transcripts were TCR beta CDR3 regions. HTBI primers were employed in a first-round RT-PCR of the TCR CDR3. MiXCR, applied by TCRdb to the multiplex PCR reads, yields one record per CDR3 protein. The table includes a few hundred thousand distinct CDR3 sequences, under 60% detected once. Sequenced input: peripheral blood or thyroid tissue (not recorded which). These TCRs come from a woman younger than 30 with Graves' hyperthyroidism.

V gene TRBV15 combines with J gene TRBJ1-1, with TRBD1 as a possible D gene (5 bases). The length of the CDR3 is 16 residues. V lost 3 bases and J 1 base, leaving 15 bases between the germline ends. The germline CDR1 and CDR2 sequences are LNHNV and YYDKDF (reference sequence). CDR3 DNA: TGTGCCACCAGCAGCACGGGGGGGACCGAGAACACTGAAGCTTTCTTT. It encodes CATSSTGGTENTEAFF.

The V gene is TRBV2, the J gene TRBJ1-3, with D possibly being TRBD1 (5 bases). From germline, CDR1 is SNHLY and CDR2 FYNNEI. With 6 bases removed from V and 7 bases from J, the gap between germline ends came to 22 bases. This CDR3 spans 16 amino acids. In DNA, the CDR3 is TGTGCCAGCAGGGAATCGGGACGTACTGGGCGGAACACCATATATTTT. Its protein is CASRESGRTGRNTIYF.

This clonotype was counted a single time. Germline is not matched at one junction end, which may reflect a read error. The chain is built from TRBV7-6 and TRBJ2-5, with TRBD1 matching 9 bases. Germline assignment: CDR1 SGHVS and CDR2 FNYEAQ. The CDR3 covers 16 residues. CDR3 loop: CASSQGRDRVGETRYF. The CDR3 DNA reads as TGTGCCAGCAGCCAGGGCCGGGACAGGGTTGGAGAGACCCGGTACTTC.

This sequence joins TRBV5-1 and TRBJ2-7, with 10 bases that match TRBD2. CDR1 is SGHRS, CDR2 YFSETQ, per germline. The CDR3 has 15 residues. V was pared by 5 bases and J by 6 bases, with 11 bases of the junction left unmatched. The CDR3 is CASSKAGTSVTEQYF. CDR3 in DNA: TGCGCCAGCAGTAAGGCTGGGACTAGCGTTACCGAGCAGTACTTC.

This clonotype was counted a few times. The genes are TRBV19 and TRBJ1-5, with D perhaps matching TRBD1 (6 bases). Per germline, CDR1 LNHDA and CDR2 SQIVND (reference sequence). V was trimmed by 4 bases and J by 7 bases, leaving 11 bases between them. There are 13 residues in the CDR3. As DNA, the CDR3 is TGTGCCAGTAGTAGTTACCAGGGGCAGCCCCAGCATTTT. This gives the protein CASSSYQGQPQHF.

This clonotype was seen more than once but under ten times. This sequence joins TRBV9 and TRBJ2-2; D unclear. Germline loops: CDR1 SGDLS, CDR2 YYNGEE. Trimming stripped 0 bases from V and 6 bases from J, with 9 bases between. This CDR3 is built from 14 residues. CDR3 region: CASSVVRVAGELFF. CDR3 nucleotide sequence: TGTGCCAGCAGCGTAGTCCGAGTTGCCGGGGAGCTGTTTTTT. The variable domain in full, completed from reference TRBV9 and TRBJ2-2, reads DSGVTQTPKHLITATGQRVTLRCSPRSGDLSVYWYQQSLDQGLQFLIQYYNGEERAKGNILERFSAQQFPDLHSELNLSSLELGDSALYFCASSVVRVAGELFFGEGSRLTVL.

This chain connects TRBV24-1 to TRBJ1-1; D is unresolved. V was pared by 4 bases and J by 1 base, with 6 bases between. The CDR3 is 13 residues long. CDR1 and CDR2 (germline): KGHDR, SFDVKD. In DNA form, the CDR3 reads TGTGCCACCAGTGAAGACGGGAACACTGAAGCTTTCTTT. Its translation is CATSEDGNTEAFF.

This clonotype was picked up many times. V gene TRBV24-1 combines with J gene TRBJ1-5; TRBD1 aligns across 10 bases. The trim removed 3 bases at V and 3 bases at J, leaving 4 bases unmatched. This CDR3 contains 16 residues. Germline V gene sequence: CDR1 KGHDR, CDR2 SFDVKD. CDR3 DNA sequence: TGTGCCACCAGTGATGCCGGGACAGGGGACAATCAGCCCCAGCATTTT. This translates into CATSDAGTGDNQPQHF.

The genes are TRBV2 and TRBJ1-2; possibly TRBD1 for D (5 bases). This CDR3 is 16 amino acids long. Looked up from germline, CDR1 is SNHLY and CDR2 is FYNNEI. V was cut by 6 bases and J by 6 bases, with 23 bases left in between. In DNA form, the CDR3 reads TGTGCCAGCAGCGCTGCCAGGGCCGGGACGAGTGATGGCTACACCTTC. Its protein product is CASSAARAGTSDGYTF.

The gene calls are TRBV7-2 and TRBJ2-7, with D possibly being TRBD1 (6 bases). Trimming cost V 0 bases and J 3 bases, with 15 bases left between them. Germline V CDR1 and CDR2: SGHTA, FQGNSA. The CDR3 is 16 amino acids. The DNA for the CDR3 is TGTGCCAGCAGCTTAGCGGGATCAGGGGTCCGCTACGAGCAGTACTTC. This encodes CASSLAGSGVRYEQYF. The variable domain in full, with the rest retrieved from reference TRBV7-2 and TRBJ2-7, is GAGVSQSPSNKVTEKGKDVELRCDPISGHTALYWYRQSLGQGLEFLIYFQGNSAPDKSGLPSDRFSAERTGGSVSTLTIQRTQQEDSAVYLCASSLAGSGVRYEQYFGPGTRLTVT.

Notes on this clonotype: This could be a read error, since a much larger clone is one nucleotide away. The chain carries TRBV29-1 and TRBJ2-2; 8 bases are shared with TRBD1. Germline CDR1 is SQVTM and CDR2 is ANQGSEA. The CDR3 consists of 15 residues. Trimming cost V 1 base and J 1 base; bases outside gene matches: 2. CDR3 in amino acids: CSVEGTGKNTGELFF. The CDR3 nucleotides read TGCAGCGTTGAAGGGACAGGGAAGAACACCGGGGAGCTGTTTTTT.

This clonotype has more than one count but fewer than ten. The chain employs TRBV12-3 or TRBV12-4 and TRBJ2-5, with D perhaps matching TRBD1 or TRBD2 (5 bases each). V shed 5 bases and J shed 5 bases, with 15 bases lying between them. The CDR3 consists of 14 residues. CDR3 nucleotide sequence: TGTGCCAGCAGTGATACCGGGACCTTGGAGACCCAGTACTTC. This encodes CASSDTGTLETQYF.

V and J are TRBV15 and TRBJ1-3; TRBD1 matches at 8 bases. J was trimmed by 7 bases and V by 2 bases; bases with no gene match: 7. The CDR3 is made up of 15 amino acids. Germline V gives CDR1 LNHNV, CDR2 YYDKDF (reference sequence). CDR3 nucleotides: TGTGCCACCAGCAGACTAAATTACAGGGGGAACACCATATATTTT. As protein: CATSRLNYRGNTIYF.

In DNA, the CDR3 is TGCAGCGTTGAAGGTCGGGGGAAGGTGGACACCGGGGAGCTGTTTTTT. This sequence encodes CSVEGRGKVDTGELFF. This chain connects TRBV29-1 to TRBJ2-2; D is perhaps TRBD2 (6 bases). Germline V gene sequence: CDR1 SQVTM, CDR2 ANQGSEA. V lost 1 base to trimming and J lost 3 bases, with 15 bases between them. The CDR3 totals 16 residues.

This chain links TRBV6-2 or TRBV6-3 with TRBJ2-2; D is unresolved. This CDR3 is built from 12 residues. V lost 10 bases, J lost 4 bases, and 10 bases lay in between. The germline V gene has CDR1 MNHEY and CDR2 SVGEGT. The CDR3 nucleotides read TGTGCCATCCGTGAACCCACCGGGGAGCTGTTTTTT. Protein product: CAIREPTGELFF.

The sample holds many counts of this clonotype. This chain uses TRBV2 with TRBJ2-5, with TRBD2 matching over 10 bases. CDR1 is SNHLY, CDR2 FYNNEI, per germline. The CDR3 length is 15 residues. Losses at the gene ends were 2 bases for V and 4 bases for J; bases not matched to a gene: 4. This CDR3 reads CASSEWLAGAETQYF. For the CDR3, the DNA is TGTGCCAGCAGTGAATGGCTAGCGGGAGCAGAGACCCAGTACTTC.